The present entry profiles one T cell receptor (beta chain) with its context. Trimming took 4 bases from V and 7 from J, leaving 17 bases between them. This CDR3 has 15 amino acids. The germline gives CDR1 SGHTA, CDR2 FQGNSA. The table came from immunoSEQ multiplex PCR; TCRdb's copy has only in-frame clones and leaves some out. The sample includes over 60,000 clones, roughly four fifths of them seen just once. This sample was included in a study of radiation and T cells in renal cell carcinoma. The time point here: blood 2 weeks post-SBRT. Treatment reported: 15 Gy SBRT to primary tumor, nephrectomy 4 weeks later.

The starting material was blood, obtained from a patient whose treatment included radiotherapy and nephrectomy. The receptor was isolated from a man in his sixties with renal cell carcinoma. This sequence joins TRBV7-2 and TRBJ2-4; possibly TRBD1 for D (6 bases). For the CDR3, the DNA is TGTGCCAGCAGCTCCGCAAGGGGGTCCACGAACATTCAGTACTTC. Amino acids: CASSSARGSTNIQYF.